The present entry profiles one T cell receptor (beta chain) with its context. The data were obtained in a study of blood T cell repertoires in COVID-19. Across the whole study: Specimens from acute and convalescent COVID-19 originated in the United States, Italy and Spain.

In the authors' methods: Quantification of nucleated cells was approximated via reference gene primer amplification. Sequencing was performed with immunoSEQ multiplex PCR; in TCRdb, only in-frame clones are kept and a portion is missing. Clone size and V and J calls were adopted from that table, with D and trimming inferred from the DNA. This table holds tens of thousands of clones, about nine tenths found once. Germline V CDR1 and CDR2: MDHEN, SYDVKM. The length of the CDR3 is 17 residues. The ends lost 4 bases at V and 3 bases at J; junction bases unmatched: 11. This receptor was identified in a man between 50 and 59 years old with active or convalescent COVID-19. The J gene is TRBJ1-4, the V gene TRBV28, with 7 bases lining up with TRBD1. Sequencing was done on a sample of peripheral blood. The DNA of the CDR3 is TGTGCCAGCAGTTCCACTCATACAGGGGTGGCTAATGAAAAACTGTTTTTT. Translated: CASSSTHTGVANEKLFF.